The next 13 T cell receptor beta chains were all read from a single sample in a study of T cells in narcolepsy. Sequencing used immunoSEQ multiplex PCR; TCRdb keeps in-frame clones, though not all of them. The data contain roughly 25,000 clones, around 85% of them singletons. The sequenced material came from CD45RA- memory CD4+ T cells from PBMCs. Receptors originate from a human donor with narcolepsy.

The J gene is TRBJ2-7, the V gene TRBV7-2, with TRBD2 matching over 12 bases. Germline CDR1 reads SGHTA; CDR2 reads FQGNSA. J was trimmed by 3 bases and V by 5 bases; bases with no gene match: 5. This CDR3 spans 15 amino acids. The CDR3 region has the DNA TGTGCCAGCAGCCAAGGACTAGCGGGACACTACGAGCAGTACTTC. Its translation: CASSQGLAGHYEQYF.

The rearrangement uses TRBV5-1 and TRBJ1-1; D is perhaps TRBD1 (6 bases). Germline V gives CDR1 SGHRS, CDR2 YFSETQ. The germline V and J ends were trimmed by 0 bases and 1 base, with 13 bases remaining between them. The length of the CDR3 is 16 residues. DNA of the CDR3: TGCGCCAGCAGCTTGGCCGGGGGGCTGGGGAACACTGAAGCTTTCTTT. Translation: CASSLAGGLGNTEAFF.

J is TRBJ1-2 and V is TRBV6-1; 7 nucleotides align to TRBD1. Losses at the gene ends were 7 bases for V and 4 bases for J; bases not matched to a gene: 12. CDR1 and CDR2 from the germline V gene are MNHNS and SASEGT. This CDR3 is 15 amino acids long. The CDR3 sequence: CASTRRDRGSYGYTF. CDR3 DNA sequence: TGTGCCAGCACCCGAAGGGACAGAGGCTCCTATGGCTACACCTTC.

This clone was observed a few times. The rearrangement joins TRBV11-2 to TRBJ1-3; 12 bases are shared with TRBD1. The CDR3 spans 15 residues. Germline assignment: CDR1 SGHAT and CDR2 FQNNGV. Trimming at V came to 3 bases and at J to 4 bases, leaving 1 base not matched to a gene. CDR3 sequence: CASSFGTGGGNTIYF. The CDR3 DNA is TGTGCCAGCAGCTTCGGGACAGGGGGCGGAAACACCATATATTTT.

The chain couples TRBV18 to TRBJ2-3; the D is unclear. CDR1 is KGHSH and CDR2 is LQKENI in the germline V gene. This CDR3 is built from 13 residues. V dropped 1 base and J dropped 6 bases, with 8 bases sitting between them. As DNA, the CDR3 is TGTGCCAGCTCACCACTCAACTACGATACGCAGTATTTT. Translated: CASSPLNYDTQYF. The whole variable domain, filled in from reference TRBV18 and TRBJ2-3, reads NAGVMQNPRHLVRRRGQEARLRCSPMKGHSHVYWYRQLPEEGLKFMVYLQKENIIDESGMPKERFSAEFPKEGPSILRIQQVVRGDSAAYFCASSPLNYDTQYFGPGTRLTVL.

CDR3 in amino acids: CASSPRQKNTEAFF. The CDR3 coding sequence is TGTGCCAGCAGCCCGCGACAGAAGAACACTGAAGCTTTCTTT. The chain uses TRBV5-4 and TRBJ1-1; a possible D gene is TRBD1 (5 bases). The CDR3 has 14 amino acids. Between the trimmed V and J ends, which lost 4 bases and 1 base, there was a span of 11 bases. Germline CDR1 and CDR2: SGHNT and YYREEE (reference sequence).

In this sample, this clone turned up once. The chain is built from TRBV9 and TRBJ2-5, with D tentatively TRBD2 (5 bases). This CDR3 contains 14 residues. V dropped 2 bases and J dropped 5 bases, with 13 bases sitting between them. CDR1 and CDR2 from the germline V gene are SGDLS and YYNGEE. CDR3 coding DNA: TGTGCCAGCAGCGTGGGGAGAAACTGGGAGACCCAGTACTTC. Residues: CASSVGRNWETQYF.

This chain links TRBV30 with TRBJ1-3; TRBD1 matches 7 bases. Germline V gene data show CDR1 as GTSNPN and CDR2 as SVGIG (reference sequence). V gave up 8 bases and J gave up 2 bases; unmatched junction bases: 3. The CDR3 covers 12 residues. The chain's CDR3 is CAAGGTGNTIYF. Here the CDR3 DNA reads TGTGCCGCAGGGGGAACTGGAAACACCATATATTTT.

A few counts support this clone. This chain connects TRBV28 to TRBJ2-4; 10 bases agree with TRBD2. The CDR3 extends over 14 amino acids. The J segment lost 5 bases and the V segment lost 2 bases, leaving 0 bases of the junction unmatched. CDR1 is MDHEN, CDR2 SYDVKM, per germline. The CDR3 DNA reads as TGTGCCAGCAGTTTACTAGCGGGAGAAAACATTCAGTACTTC. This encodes CASSLLAGENIQYF. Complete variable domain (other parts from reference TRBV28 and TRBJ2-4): DVKVTQSSRYLVKRTGEKVFLECVQDMDHENMFWYRQDPGLGLRLIYFSYDVKMKEKGDIPEGYSVSREKKERFSLILESASTNQTSMYLCASSLLAGENIQYFGAGTRLSVL.

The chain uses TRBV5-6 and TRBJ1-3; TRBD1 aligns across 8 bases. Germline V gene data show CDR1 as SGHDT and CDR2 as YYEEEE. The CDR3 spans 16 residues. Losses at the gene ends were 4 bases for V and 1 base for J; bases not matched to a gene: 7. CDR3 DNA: TGTGCCAGCAGCCCCGGGACAGGACGTTCTGGAAACACCATATATTTT. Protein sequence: CASSPGTGRSGNTIYF.

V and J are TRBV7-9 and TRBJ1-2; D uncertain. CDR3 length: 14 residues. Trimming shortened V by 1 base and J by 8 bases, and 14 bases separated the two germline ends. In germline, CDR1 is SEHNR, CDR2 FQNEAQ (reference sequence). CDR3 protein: CASSLGYEDRGYTF. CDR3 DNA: TGTGCCAGCAGCTTAGGTTATGAGGATCGAGGCTACACCTTC.

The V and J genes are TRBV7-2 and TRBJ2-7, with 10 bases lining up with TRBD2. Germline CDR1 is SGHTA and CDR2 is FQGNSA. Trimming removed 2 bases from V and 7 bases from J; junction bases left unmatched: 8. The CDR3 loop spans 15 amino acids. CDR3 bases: TGTGCCAGCAGCTTACTAGCGGGGGTGGGAGGTGAGCAGTACTTC. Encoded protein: CASSLLAGVGGEQYF. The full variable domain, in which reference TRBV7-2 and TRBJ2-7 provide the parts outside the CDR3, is GAGVSQSPSNKVTEKGKDVELRCDPISGHTALYWYRQSLGQGLEFLIYFQGNSAPDKSGLPSDRFSAERTGGSVSTLTIQRTQQEDSAVYLCASSLLAGVGGEQYFGPGTRLTVT.

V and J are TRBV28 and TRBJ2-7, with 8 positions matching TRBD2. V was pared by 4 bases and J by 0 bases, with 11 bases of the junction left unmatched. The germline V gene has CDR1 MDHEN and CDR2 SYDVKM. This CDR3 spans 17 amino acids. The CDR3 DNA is TGTGCCAGCAGTTCACCCGGACTAGCCCCGAGCTCCTACGAGCAGTACTTC. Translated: CASSSPGLAPSSYEQYF.